This TCR beta chain derives from a study of blood T cell repertoires in COVID-19. The overall study: Samples came from the United States, Italy and Spain, spanning acute and convalescent COVID-19. PBMCs, B-cell-depleted T cells, or T cells were the source of the cDNA or gDNA that made up the material.

This CDR3 spans 13 amino acids. The germline V and J ends were trimmed by 1 base and 3 bases, with 6 bases remaining between them. From germline, CDR1 is SGHAT and CDR2 FQNNGV. Per the authors' pipeline: Nucleated cell number was recorded as an estimate derived from reference gene primer amplification. The table came from immunoSEQ multiplex PCR; TCRdb's copy has only in-frame clones and leaves some out. Clone size and the V and J calls come from that table; the DNA yielded D and trimming. The sample contains around 56,000 clones, 81% of which appear only once. The source is a woman of 80 years or more with active or convalescent COVID-19. Sequencing input: peripheral blood. The chain links TRBV11-2 to TRBJ1-1; D not certain. The CDR3 DNA sequence: TGTGCCAGCAGCTTAGGTGCGGACACTGAAGCTTTCTTT. The encoded protein is CASSLGADTEAFF.